Below, 24 T cell receptor beta chains from the same sample are listed, as sequenced in a study of identical twins (TCRdb year 2016). Library preparation employed 5' RACE. Sequencing was carried out with an Illumina HiSeq 2000. The public sequencing data were trimmed at Q25 with fastp and processed into clonotypes with MiXCR by TCRdb, which kept only in-frame beta chains. Each record represents a unique CDR3 protein, reported with the most common genes and DNA among its rows. Here the sample has 1,800,000 or so distinct CDR3 sequences; around 33% occur a single time. Around 0.25% of the sample is in the top ten clones. Sequencing used cord blood. The receptors originated from a newborn girl in good health.

This chain connects TRBV6-2 or TRBV6-3 to TRBJ2-7; D gene ambiguous. Germline CDR1 is MNHEY and CDR2 is SVGEGT. The CDR3 is 14 amino acids. V was shortened by 11 bases and J by 0 bases, with 17 bases between the two germline ends. The CDR3 DNA sequence: TGTGCCGCCAGACGGGCCCCCGCCTCCTACGAGCAGTACTTC. This gives the protein CAARRAPASYEQYF.

In its sample, this clonotype was seen many times. The V and J genes are TRBV27 and TRBJ2-1; D is uncertain. The ends were cut back, 8 bases at V and 5 bases at J, with 13 bases in the middle. Germline CDR1 is MNHEY and CDR2 is SMNVEV (reference sequence). CDR3 length: 13 residues. The CDR3 is CASPKSGHNEQFF. The CDR3 DNA is TGTGCCAGCCCTAAATCGGGCCACAATGAGCAGTTCTTC.

This clonotype has ten or more counts. This chain uses TRBV10-3 with TRBJ2-3; maybe TRBD1 (6 bases). CDR1 ENHRY and CDR2 SYGVKD come from the germline V gene. V was shortened by 0 bases and J by 2 bases, with 15 bases between the two germline ends. CDR3 length: 17 amino acids. Here the CDR3 DNA reads TGTGCCATCAGTGAGTCCCTTCGACAGGACCTCACAGATACGCAGTATTTT. Protein product: CAISESLRQDLTDTQYF.

CDR3: CASRTGQGWDYGYTF. For the CDR3, the DNA is TGTGCCAGCAGAACGGGACAAGGATGGGACTATGGCTACACCTTC. The chain employs TRBV6-1 and TRBJ1-2; D perhaps matches TRBD1 (6 bases). The CDR3 extends over 15 amino acids. CDR1 MNHNS and CDR2 SASEGT come from the germline V gene. Trimming took off 6 bases at V and 3 bases at J, with 17 bases between the two ends.

On this clonotype: With a much larger clone just one base away, this may be a read error. The gene calls are TRBV3-1 and TRBJ1-2, with D possibly being TRBD1 (5 bases). Germline values: CDR1 LGHDT, CDR2 YNNKEL (reference sequence). The CDR3 totals 18 residues. CDR3: CASNQEGKKGMWNYGYTF. CDR3 in DNA: TGTGCCAGCAACCAAGAAGGGAAAAAGGGGATGTGGAACTATGGCTACACCTTC.

Many counts were recorded for this clonotype. The chain couples TRBV6-5 to TRBJ2-3; D is possibly TRBD1 (6 bases). Trimming removed 5 bases at V and 7 bases at J, with 10 bases between. CDR3 length: 12 amino acids. Germline V CDR1 and CDR2: MNHEY, SVGAGI. This chain's CDR3 is CASSQRGNTQYF. CDR3 DNA sequence: TGTGCCAGCAGTCAAAGGGGGAATACGCAGTATTTT.

This clonotype was found a few times. The rearrangement uses TRBV2 and TRBJ2-2; 14 bases agree with TRBD2. This CDR3 region has 15 residues. CDR1 SNHLY and CDR2 FYNNEI come from the germline V gene. V trimming: 7 bases; J trimming: 8 bases; junction bases outside the gene matches: 6. The CDR3 spells CASTGTSGSAGELFF. The CDR3 DNA sequence: TGTGCCAGCACCGGGACTAGCGGGAGTGCTGGGGAGCTGTTTTTT.

This clonotype was observed a few times. The chain couples TRBV2 to TRBJ2-5; TRBD1 or TRBD2 may be the D gene (5 bases each). CDR1 is SNHLY and CDR2 is FYNNEI in the germline V gene. The CDR3 runs to 14 residues. V was clipped by 1 base and J by 11 bases, with 17 bases between them. CDR3: CASSEGRGHNEQYF. CDR3 nucleotides: TGTGCCAGCAGTGAAGGTCGGGGCCACAATGAGCAGTACTTC.

This clonotype was detected only a few times. The CDR3 nucleotides read TGTGCCAGCAGGACCGCTGACGATGAGCAGTACTTC. The encoded protein is CASRTADDEQYF. The chain has TRBV6-2 or TRBV6-3 and TRBJ2-5, with D uncertain. The germline gives CDR1 MNHEY, CDR2 SVGEGT. This CDR3 contains 12 residues. Trimming removed 6 bases from V and 11 bases from J, with 16 bases in between.

This clonotype showed up just a few times. The V gene is TRBV4-2, the J gene TRBJ1-6; D is undetermined. The CDR3 spans 13 residues. The V end was cut by 1 base, the J end by 11 bases, with 9 bases between. Germline V gene sequence: CDR1 LGHNA, CDR2 YNFKEQ. The CDR3 spells CASSQVLRTPLHF. Written as DNA, the CDR3 is TGTGCCAGCAGCCAAGTTCTACGGACACCCCTCCACTTT.

V gene TRBV18 combines with J gene TRBJ1-4, with 11 bases lining up with TRBD1. V shed 1 base, J shed 6 bases, and the junction held 4 bases outside the gene matches. Germline CDR1 KGHSH, CDR2 LQKENI. The length of the CDR3 is 16 residues. The CDR3 sequence is CASSPLGQGAYEKLFF. CDR3 coding DNA: TGTGCCAGCTCACCACTTGGACAGGGGGCTTATGAAAAACTGTTTTTT.

In regard to this clonotype: At one end the junction does not follow the germline gene, possibly because of a read error. This chain uses TRBV7-7 with TRBJ2-7, with D possibly matching TRBD2 (6 bases). This CDR3 is 14 amino acids long. Germline-derived CDR1 and CDR2 are SSHAT and FNYEAQ (reference sequence). CDR3 region: CASSLTRNSYEQYF. CDR3 nucleotide sequence: TGTGCTAGCAGCCTGACTAGAAACTCCTACGAGCAGTACTTC.

V usage is TRBV25-1 and J usage is TRBJ1-5; D perhaps matches TRBD1 (6 bases). V was pared by 3 bases and J by 5 bases, with 14 bases between. Looked up from germline, CDR1 is MGHDK and CDR2 is SYGVNS. The CDR3 length is 15 residues. The CDR3 sequence: CASSESGAHDQPQHF. In nucleotides, the CDR3 is TGTGCCAGCAGTGAGTCAGGGGCCCACGATCAGCCCCAGCATTTT.

The chain couples TRBV5-1 to TRBJ2-7; either TRBD1 or TRBD2 may fit D (5 bases each). The CDR3 is 14 residues long. In germline, CDR1 is SGHRS, CDR2 YFSETQ. V was pared by 0 bases and J by 5 bases, with 12 bases between. The DNA for the CDR3 is TGCGCCAGCAGCTTGGGAGGGGTAGGGGACGAGCAGTACTTC. It codes for CASSLGGVGDEQYF.

As for this clonotype: Because it lacks the conserved phenylalanine or tryptophan at the end, this CDR3 is likely a read error. The chain recombines TRBV28 with TRBJ1-2, with D perhaps TRBD1 (5 bases). The V and J ends lost 4 bases and 5 bases respectively, with 14 bases between them. The CDR3 is 14 amino acids. CDR1 and CDR2 (germline): MDHEN, SYDVKM. The CDR3 DNA reads TGTGCCAGCAGTTACACAACGGGGGGGTATGGCTACACCCTC. This encodes CASSYTTGGYGYTL.

V and J are TRBV3-1 and TRBJ1-5, with a weak D call TRBD1 (6 bases). Germline CDR1 LGHDT, CDR2 YNNKEL (reference sequence). The V end lost 1 base, the J end lost 0 bases, and 10 bases lay between the germline ends. This CDR3 has 16 amino acids. DNA for the CDR3: TGTGCCAGCAGCCAAGGGACAGTCTTTAGCAATCAGCCCCAGCATTTT. Translation: CASSQGTVFSNQPQHF. The complete variable domain, with remaining parts taken from reference TRBV3-1 and TRBJ1-5, reads DTAVSQTPKYLVTQMGNDKSIKCEQNLGHDTMYWYKQDSKKFLKIMFSYNNKELIINETVPNRFSPKSPDKAHLNLHINSLELGDSAVYFCASSQGTVFSNQPQHFGDGTRLSIL.

V is TRBV23-1 and J is TRBJ1-5; D is ambiguous. TRBV23-1 is labeled an ORF, and its function is uncertain. The CDR3 length is 14 residues. Trimming left V 5 bases short and J 1 base short, with 9 bases between. The DNA of the CDR3 is TGCGCCAGCAGTATGGGGTCGAGCAATCAGCCCCAGCATTTT. Protein sequence: CASSMGSSNQPQHF.

The chain uses TRBV20-1 and TRBJ1-1; D call uncertain. CDR3 length: 12 amino acids. Germline CDR1 and CDR2: DFQATT and SNEGSKA (reference sequence). V was clipped by 1 base and J by 6 bases, with 9 bases between them. As DNA, the CDR3 is TGCAGTGCTAGAGGGAATGGCCCTGAAGCTTTCTTT. Amino acids: CSARGNGPEAFF.

The chain has TRBV20-1 and TRBJ2-1, with D possibly TRBD2 on 5 matching bases. The CDR3 extends over 14 amino acids. CDR1 and CDR2 from the germline V gene are DFQATT and SNEGSKA (reference sequence). The V gene lost 1 base and the J gene lost 5 bases, with 12 bases spanning the gap. This CDR3 reads CSARVGAAHNEQFF. The CDR3 DNA reads TGCAGTGCTAGAGTCGGAGCGGCCCACAATGAGCAGTTCTTC.

This clonotype appeared a few times. The chain carries TRBV27 and TRBJ2-3; a weak D match, TRBD1 (6 bases). The germline V gene has CDR1 MNHEY and CDR2 SMNVEV (reference sequence). The CDR3 is 14 residues long. V lost 1 base to trimming and J lost 2 bases, with 7 bases between them. The CDR3 bases are TGTGCCAGCAGTTTATGGGGGCACACAGATACGCAGTATTTT. Its translation is CASSLWGHTDTQYF.

The chain carries TRBV28 and TRBJ1-1; D unclear. This CDR3 is built from 15 residues. From germline, CDR1 is MDHEN and CDR2 SYDVKM. V was shortened by 5 bases and J by 11 bases, with 24 bases between the two germline ends. The CDR3: CASSQMRYLQSPAFF. The CDR3 DNA reads TGTGCCAGCAGTCAGATGAGATACCTACAGTCTCCTGCTTTCTTT.

A few counts support this clonotype. The V gene is TRBV30, the J gene TRBJ1-2; no definite D call. Per germline, CDR1 GTSNPN and CDR2 SVGIG (reference sequence). The CDR3 totals 13 residues. V was shortened by 0 bases and J by 3 bases, with 8 bases between the two germline ends. The CDR3 is CAWSVQSHYGYTF. The CDR3 DNA sequence: TGTGCCTGGAGTGTACAATCGCACTATGGCTACACCTTC.

V and J are TRBV5-8 and TRBJ2-1; the match to TRBD2 covers 12 bases. Trimming at V came to 4 bases and at J to 0 bases, leaving 17 bases not matched to a gene. Germline V gene data show CDR1 as SGHTS and CDR2 as YDEGEE. The CDR3 length is 21 residues. The CDR3 bases are TGTGCCAGCAGCCTGGGCGGTATAGGACTAGCGGGACACCTCTCCTACAATGAGCAGTTCTTC. It codes for CASSLGGIGLAGHLSYNEQFF.

Many counts were recorded for this clonotype. The J gene is TRBJ2-3, the V gene TRBV2, with unresolved D. Germline values: CDR1 SNHLY, CDR2 FYNNEI. CDR3 length equals 10 residues. V was cut by 7 bases and J by 2 bases, with 1 base left in between. CDR3 residues: CASNTDTQYF. As DNA, the CDR3 is TGTGCCAGCAACACAGATACGCAGTATTTT.